The rows below give T cell receptor beta chains drawn from one sample of a study of beta chain features in type 1 diabetes. The protocol was immunoSEQ multiplex PCR, while the TCRdb copy is restricted to in-frame clones and leaves out a portion. The repertoire holds 250,000 to 400,000 clones, with about 15% as singletons. Specimen: central memory CD4+ T cells from blood. These receptors were collected from a man aged 25 to 45 in good health. The CDR3 runs from the conserved cysteine through the conserved F or W. D genes are given only for firm matches. Rows give clone size only sometimes, using once, few, many, or a class for an expanded clone.

CASSKTRGGGGEQFF,TGTGCCAGCAGCAAAACTCGCGGGGGAGGGGGTGAGCAGTTCTTC,.,TRBJ2-1,TRBV7-2,15,few
CASSQDGGQGNQPQHF,TGCGCCAGCAGCCAAGATGGTGGACAGGGCAATCAGCCCCAGCATTTT,TRBD1,TRBJ1-5,TRBV4-3,16,few
CASSLGSRGKNEAFF,TGTGCCAGCAGCTTAGGCTCCAGGGGGAAAAATGAAGCTTTCTTT,TRBD1,TRBJ1-1,TRBV7-2,15,few
CASSPRWGTDIQYF,TGCGCCAGCAGCCCCCGATGGGGGACCGACATTCAGTACTTC,.,TRBJ2-4,TRBV5-1,14,.
CASMLGFSYEQYF,TGTGCCAGCATGTTGGGATTCTCCTACGAGCAGTACTTC,.,TRBJ2-7,TRBV6-5,13,.
CASSLESGPNTGELFF,TGCGCCAGCAGCTTGGAGAGCGGCCCGAACACCGGGGAGCTGTTTTTT,.,TRBJ2-2,TRBV5-1,16,many
CASSPSGRIHSYEQYF,TGCGCCAGCAGCCCCTCCGGACGGATCCATTCCTACGAGCAGTACTTC,.,TRBJ2-7,TRBV5-1,16,few
CASSLYRIANTGELFF,TGTGCCAGCAGCCTTTATCGAATCGCGAACACCGGGGAGCTGTTTTTT,.,TRBJ2-2,TRBV7-8,16,.
CSVEDPVSQEKNIQYF,TGCAGCGTTGAAGATCCTGTCAGCCAGGAGAAAAACATTCAGTACTTC,.,TRBJ2-4,TRBV29-1,16,few
CASSLDGSSPDTQYF,TGCGCCAGCAGCTTGGACGGGTCTTCCCCAGATACGCAGTATTTT,.,TRBJ2-3,TRBV5-1,15,many
CSARDVFHTF,TGCAGTGCTAGAGATGTTTTCCACACCTTC,.,TRBJ1-2,TRBV20-1,10,few
CASSKGTVEKLFF,TGTGCCAGCAGCAAGGGGACGGTAGAAAAACTGTTTTTT,.,TRBJ1-4,TRBV7-9,13,.
CASSPREQGYQYF,TGTGCCAGCAGCCCCAGAGAACAGGGGTATCAGTACTTC,TRBD1,TRBJ2-4,TRBV7-2,13,many
CASRTDINEKLFF,TGTGCCAGTCGGACAGATATTAATGAAAAACTGTTTTTT,.,TRBJ1-4,TRBV18,13,.
CASRKTASTEAFF,TGTGCCAGCAGGAAGACAGCTAGCACTGAAGCTTTCTTT,.,TRBJ1-1,TRBV6-5,13,.
CASSSQGARAKNIQYF,TGTGCCAGCAGCTCTCAGGGGGCGCGGGCCAAAAACATTCAGTACTTC,TRBD1,TRBJ2-4,TRBV5-4,16,many
CASSSRTGELFF,TGTGCCAGCAGCTCTCGGACCGGGGAGCTGTTTTTT,.,TRBJ2-2,TRBV7-3,12,many
CASSRVREGLGIF,TGTGCCAGCAGTCGTGTGCGGGAGGGCCTTGGGATCTTC,TRBD2,TRBJ2-1,TRBV2,13,many
CASSEDSGGVGGYTF,TGTGCCAGCAGTGAGGACTCCGGAGGTGTTGGAGGCTACACCTTC,.,TRBJ1-2,TRBV2,15,few
CASSTFASGTEAFF,TGTGCCAGTAGTACCTTCGCATCGGGCACTGAAGCTTTCTTT,.,TRBJ1-1,TRBV19,14,many
CASSRTRETEAFF,TGTGCCAGCAGTAGAACTAGAGAAACTGAAGCTTTCTTT,.,TRBJ1-1,TRBV6-6,13,few
CASSPSSANYGYTF,TGTGCCAGCTCACCGAGCTCCGCGAACTATGGCTACACCTTC,.,TRBJ1-2,TRBV18,14,.
CASETGGSNQPQHF,TGTGCCAGTGAGACAGGGGGGAGTAATCAGCCCCAGCATTTT,TRBD1,TRBJ1-5,TRBV6-5,14,few
CASSFQTSGVGEQYF,TGTGCCAGCAGCTTCCAAACTAGCGGGGTTGGCGAGCAGTACTTC,TRBD2,TRBJ2-7,TRBV7-2,15,few